The sequence of this T cell receptor beta chain was determined in a study of Tregs in tolerant kidney transplant recipients. Broader study findings: Tregs expanded with activated donor B cells seemed most donor-specific.

The method was immunoSEQ multiplex PCR; TCRdb's version includes in-frame clones alone and lacks a portion of them. Its table lists tens of thousands of clones. Details on this clone: Its antigen is still unknown.

The sequencing used CD4+ T cells from blood, collected before the transplant. The sequence was collected from a human donor who received a combined kidney and bone marrow transplant.

The CDR3 spells CASTGMTESYEQYF. CDR3 DNA, as far as it was read: TGTGCCAGCACAGGAATGACAGAATCCTACGAG. The chain joins TRBV6-2 or TRBV6-3 to TRBJ2-7; maybe TRBD1 (5 bases). The sequence runs out 3 residues before the end of the CDR3; the remainder is reconstructed from the germline J gene. Trimming left V 7 bases short and J 1 base short, with 14 bases between. Germline loops: CDR1 MNHEY, CDR2 SVGEGT. This CDR3 comprises 14 residues.